This passage covers 12 T cell receptor beta chains from one sample sequenced in a study of T cell repertoires in cytomegalovirus infection. TCRdb re-called the reads with MiXCR, one entry per CDR3 protein. The table lists about 330,000 distinct CDR3 sequences, roughly 34% of them singletons. The antigens for these receptors are not known. Source: cultured PBMCs, taken from culture after CMV antigen stimulation. These receptors were obtained from a human donor in good health (CMV status not recorded). Some clones in this sample may be carry-over from other donors' samples.

The chain recombines TRBV7-9 with TRBJ2-1, with 10 nucleotides matching TRBD2. This CDR3 is 15 amino acids long. The V segment lost 5 bases and the J segment 8 bases; nucleotides outside the gene matches: 9. Germline assignment: CDR1 SEHNR and CDR2 FQNEAQ (reference sequence). CDR3 bases: TGTGCCAGCAGCGACAAACCGGGACTAGCGTATGAGCAGTTCTTC. It yields the protein CASSDKPGLAYEQFF.

The rearrangement links TRBV18 to TRBJ1-5, with TRBD1 as a possible D gene (6 bases). CDR3 length: 15 amino acids. The germline V gene has CDR1 KGHSH and CDR2 LQKENI. V lost 4 bases, J lost 6 bases, and 16 bases lay in between. DNA for the CDR3: TGTGCCAGCTCACGGGACATGGGGTTGTCTCAGCCCCAGCATTTT. Its translation is CASSRDMGLSQPQHF.

The chain carries TRBV19 and TRBJ2-2; D is possibly TRBD2 (5 bases). Trimming took 7 bases from V and 4 from J, leaving 16 bases between them. Germline V gives CDR1 LNHDA, CDR2 SQIVND (reference sequence). The CDR3 sequence is 15 residues long. CDR3 nucleotides: TGTGCCAGTACCCCCTCGCAGGCGGGCACCGGGGAGCTGTTTTTT. Its translation: CASTPSQAGTGELFF. Complete variable domain (other parts from reference TRBV19 and TRBJ2-2): DGGITQSPKYLFRKEGQNVTLSCEQNLNHDAMYWYRQDPGQGLRLIYYSQIVNDFQKGDIAEGYSVSREKKESFPLTVTSAQKNPTAFYLCASTPSQAGTGELFFGEGSRLTVL.

The CDR3 is CASRSRTGNTGELFF. The CDR3 nucleotides are TGTGCCAGCAGGTCCCGGACAGGGAATACCGGGGAGCTGTTTTTT. The chain couples TRBV6-5 to TRBJ2-2, with 8 bases fitting TRBD1. The CDR3 spans 15 residues. Germline loops: CDR1 MNHEY, CDR2 SVGAGI. The trim removed 6 bases at V and 5 bases at J, leaving 8 bases unmatched.

In its sample, this clonotype was seen many times. The chain has TRBV7-2 and TRBJ2-7; a weak D match, TRBD2 (5 bases). Germline V gene data show CDR1 as SGHTA and CDR2 as FQGNSA. The CDR3 loop spans 18 amino acids. Trimming took 5 bases from V and 3 from J, leaving 26 bases between them. CDR3 sequence (DNA): TGTGCCAGCAGCGCTCGACTACCGGGCCAAAATATTCACTACGAGCAGTACTTC. This sequence encodes CASSARLPGQNIHYEQYF.

This clonotype was detected only a few times. This sequence joins TRBV12-3 or TRBV12-4 and TRBJ1-1; tentative D call: TRBD1 (5 bases). The ends were cut back, 6 bases at V and 2 bases at J, with 13 bases in the middle. The CDR3 loop spans 14 amino acids. The CDR3 loop reads CASSLVRENTEAFF. The CDR3 coding sequence is TGTGCCAGCAGCTTGGTCAGGGAAAACACTGAAGCTTTCTTT.

The chain couples TRBV10-3 to TRBJ2-7, with 7 bases matching TRBD1. This CDR3 has 12 residues. CDR1 is ENHRY, CDR2 SYGVKD, per germline. V was clipped by 2 bases and J by 6 bases; unmatched bases: 1. CDR3 sequence (DNA): TGTGCCATCAGTGAGCAGGGGGTCGAGCAGTACGTC. As protein: CAISEQGVEQYV.

The chain uses TRBV6-8 and TRBJ2-7; TRBD1 or TRBD2 may be the D gene (5 bases each). The CDR3 totals 16 residues. Germline V gene lookup returns CDR1 MNHGY and CDR2 SAAAGT. V lost 0 bases to trimming and J lost 5 bases, with 17 bases between them. The DNA for the CDR3 is TGTGCCAGCAGTTACTCGGAGGCAGAGAGGGGTCACGAGCAGTACTTC. As protein: CASSYSEAERGHEQYF.

This clonotype was found a few times. This chain connects TRBV7-2 to TRBJ1-2; 9 bases fit TRBD1. CDR3 length equals 14 residues. CDR1 is SGHTA, CDR2 FQGNSA, per germline. J was trimmed by 7 bases and V by 2 bases; bases with no gene match: 5. Here the CDR3 reads CASSLPQGAAGYTF. CDR3 sequence (DNA): TGTGCCAGCAGCTTACCACAGGGGGCGGCTGGCTACACCTTC. Filled out from reference TRBV7-2 and TRBJ1-2, the complete variable domain reads GAGVSQSPSNKVTEKGKDVELRCDPISGHTALYWYRQSLGQGLEFLIYFQGNSAPDKSGLPSDRFSAERTGGSVSTLTIQRTQQEDSAVYLCASSLPQGAAGYTFGSGTRLTVV.

This clonotype has just a few counts. The rearrangement joins TRBV12-3 or TRBV12-4 to TRBJ2-1, with D unresolved. V lost 2 bases to trimming and J lost 2 bases, with 10 bases between them. There are 15 residues in the CDR3. The CDR3 protein is CASSLYQSPYNEQFF. The CDR3 bases are TGTGCCAGCAGTTTATACCAGTCCCCCTACAATGAGCAGTTCTTC.

CDR3 sequence reads: CASSLGIAGGPNNEQFF. CDR3 bases: TGTGCCAGCAGCTTGGGGATAGCGGGAGGCCCGAACAATGAGCAGTTCTTC. The J gene is TRBJ2-1, the V gene TRBV7-9; 10 nucleotides align to TRBD2. The CDR3 is 17 amino acids. The V gene end was trimmed by 3 bases and the J gene end by 5 bases; junction bases not matched to a gene: 10. Germline loops: CDR1 SEHNR, CDR2 FQNEAQ (reference sequence).

This sequence joins TRBV12-3 or TRBV12-4 and TRBJ1-1; a weak D match, TRBD1 (5 bases). CDR3 length: 14 amino acids. V lost 6 bases, J lost 0 bases, and 11 bases lay in between. This CDR3 reads CASSAGLLNTEAFF. As DNA, the CDR3 is TGTGCCAGCAGCGCGGGACTGTTGAACACTGAAGCTTTCTTT.